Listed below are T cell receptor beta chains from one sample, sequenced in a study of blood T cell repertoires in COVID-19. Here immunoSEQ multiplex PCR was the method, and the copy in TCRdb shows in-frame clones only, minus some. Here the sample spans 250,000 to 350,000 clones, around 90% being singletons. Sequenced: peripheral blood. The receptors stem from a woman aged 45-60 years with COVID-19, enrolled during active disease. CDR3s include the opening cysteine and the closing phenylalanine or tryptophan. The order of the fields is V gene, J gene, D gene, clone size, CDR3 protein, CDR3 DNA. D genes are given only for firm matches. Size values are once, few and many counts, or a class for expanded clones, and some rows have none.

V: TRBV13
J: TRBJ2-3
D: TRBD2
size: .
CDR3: CASSSSGRMTDTQYF
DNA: TGTGCCAGCAGCTCAAGCGGGAGAATGACAGATACGCAGTATTTT

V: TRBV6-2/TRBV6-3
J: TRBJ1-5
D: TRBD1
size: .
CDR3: CASSDRGLGNQPQHF
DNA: TGTGCCAGCAGTGACAGGGGGCTCGGCAATCAGCCCCAGCATTTT

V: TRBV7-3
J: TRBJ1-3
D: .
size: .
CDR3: CASSLQSSGNTIYF
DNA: TGTGCCAGCAGCTTACAGTCCTCTGGAAACACCATATATTTT

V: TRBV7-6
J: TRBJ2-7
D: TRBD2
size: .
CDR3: CASSLEGPASGTYEQYF
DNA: TGTGCCAGCAGCTTAGAGGGTCCGGCTAGCGGGACCTACGAGCAGTACTTC

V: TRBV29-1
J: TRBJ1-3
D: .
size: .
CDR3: CSVEDRSGASGNTIYF
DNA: TGCAGCGTTGAAGATCGATCAGGGGCATCTGGAAACACCATATATTTT

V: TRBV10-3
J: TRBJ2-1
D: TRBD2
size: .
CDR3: CAISVASGQYNEQFF
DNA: TGTGCCATCAGTGTAGCTAGCGGACAATACAATGAGCAGTTCTTC

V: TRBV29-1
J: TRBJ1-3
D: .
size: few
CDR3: CSAREGTGNTIYF
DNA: TGCAGCGCCAGAGAGGGAACTGGAAACACCATATATTTT

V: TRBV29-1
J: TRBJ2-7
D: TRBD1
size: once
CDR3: CSAVETGSSYEQYF
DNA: TGCAGCGCCGTGGAGACAGGGAGCTCCTACGAGCAGTACTTC

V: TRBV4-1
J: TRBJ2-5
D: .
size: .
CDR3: CASSQGPAQTQYF
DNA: TGCGCCAGCAGCCAAGGACCAGCGCAGACCCAGTACTTC

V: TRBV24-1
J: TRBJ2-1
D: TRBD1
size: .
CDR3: CATSDLSLGQGNEQFF
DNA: TGTGCCACCAGTGATTTGTCTCTAGGACAGGGGAATGAGCAGTTCTTC

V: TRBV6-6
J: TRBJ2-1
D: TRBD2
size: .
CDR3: CASSYSSGSFYNEQFF
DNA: TGTGCCAGCAGTTACTCTAGCGGGAGTTTCTACAATGAGCAGTTCTTC

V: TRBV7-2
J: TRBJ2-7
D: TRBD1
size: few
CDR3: CASSWDRDYEQYF
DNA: TGTGCCAGCAGCTGGGACAGGGATTACGAGCAGTACTTC

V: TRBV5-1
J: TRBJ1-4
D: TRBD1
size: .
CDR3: CASSTGQTNEKLFF
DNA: TGCGCCAGCAGCACGGGACAGACTAATGAAAAACTGTTTTTT

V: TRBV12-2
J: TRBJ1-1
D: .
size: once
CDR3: CASRLARKPAEAFF
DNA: TGTGCAAGTCGCTTAGCTCGAAAGCCGGCTGAAGCTTTCTTT

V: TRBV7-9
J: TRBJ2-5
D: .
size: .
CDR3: CASSRLGGSGETQYF
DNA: TGTGCCAGCAGCCGACTAGGGGGCTCTGGAGAGACCCAGTACTTC

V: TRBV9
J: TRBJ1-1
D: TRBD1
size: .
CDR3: CASSVPGTGSTEAFF
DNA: TGTGCCAGCAGCGTCCCCGGGACAGGGTCCACTGAAGCTTTCTTT

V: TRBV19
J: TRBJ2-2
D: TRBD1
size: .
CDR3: CASSRQGNTGELFF
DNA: TGTGCCAGTAGTAGACAGGGGAACACCGGGGAGCTGTTTTTT

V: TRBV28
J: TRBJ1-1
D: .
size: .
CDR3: CASRRGIAEAFF
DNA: TGTGCCAGCCGGCGAGGGATCGCTGAAGCTTTCTTT

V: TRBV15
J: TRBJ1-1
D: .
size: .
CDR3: CATSRELGGYTEAFF
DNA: TGTGCCACCAGCAGAGAACTGGGAGGTTACACTGAAGCTTTCTTT

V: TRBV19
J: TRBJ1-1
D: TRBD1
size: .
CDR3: CASSIAWDRGLNTEAFF
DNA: TGTGCCAGTAGTATAGCTTGGGACAGGGGGCTGAACACTGAAGCTTTCTTT